Below are 6 T cell receptor beta chains sequenced from a single sample in a study of T-cell memory formation after mild COVID-19. A single record per CDR3 protein comes from TCRdb applying MiXCR to the 5' RACE reads. The sample shows 70,000 to 100,000 distinct CDR3 sequences, over 12% of them seen only once. Material for sequencing was PBMCs or a T cell subset sorted from them (not recorded which). Receptors were obtained from a young man who had mild COVID-19 (a few samples of this study predate the infection). Cell type and time point are not known.

The chain recombines TRBV6-6 with TRBJ1-5, with D perhaps matching TRBD1 (5 bases). V was clipped by 0 bases and J by 6 bases, with 15 bases between them. The germline V gene encodes CDR1 MNHNY and CDR2 SVGAGI (reference sequence). The CDR3 length is 16 residues. This CDR3 reads CASSYSAPGGGQPQHF. CDR3 nucleotide sequence: TGTGCCAGCAGTTACTCAGCCCCTGGGGGGGGTCAGCCCCAGCATTTT.

V gene TRBV5-1 combines with J gene TRBJ2-3; possibly TRBD1 for D (6 bases). The CDR3 is made up of 14 amino acids. The V gene lost 6 bases and the J gene lost 1 base, with 12 bases spanning the gap. Germline lookup yields CDR1 SGHRS and CDR2 YFSETQ. The CDR3 region is CASKRTVGTDTQYF. The DNA of the CDR3 is TGCGCCAGCAAGCGGACAGTTGGCACAGATACGCAGTATTTT.

The table lists this clonotype with a few counts. The chain employs TRBV5-8 and TRBJ2-1, with D unclear. V lost 10 bases, J lost 5 bases, and 22 bases lay in between. This CDR3 comprises 15 residues. Germline V gene lookup returns CDR1 SGHTS and CDR2 YDEGEE. The DNA for the CDR3 is TGTGCCCCGGCCCACTCGTCCCATTCCCACAATGAGCAGTTCTTC. This codes for CAPAHSSHSHNEQFF.

The chain has TRBV12-3 or TRBV12-4 and TRBJ2-3, with D perhaps TRBD1 or TRBD2 (5 bases each). Trimming pared 1 base from V and 1 base from J, leaving 9 bases between. The CDR3 totals 15 residues. The CDR3 is CASSLGGLGTDTQYF. For the CDR3, the DNA is TGTGCCAGCAGTTTAGGGGGGTTAGGCACAGATACGCAGTATTTT.

This clonotype was seen repeatedly, ten times or more. This chain joins TRBV7-2 and TRBJ2-1, with unresolved D. This CDR3 has 13 amino acids. Germline V gene lookup returns CDR1 SGHTA and CDR2 FQGNSA. Trimming stripped 1 base from V and 9 bases from J, with 10 bases between. The CDR3 DNA is TGTGCCAGCAGCTTAGGTAGGTTGGCTGAGCAGTTCTTC. It translates to CASSLGRLAEQFF.

Only a few counts were recorded for this clonotype. The chain carries TRBV9 and TRBJ1-2; 8 positions match TRBD1. Trimming took 5 bases from V and 4 from J; bases not matched to a gene: 13. The CDR3 totals 16 residues. CDR1 and CDR2 from the germline V gene are SGDLS and YYNGEE. The CDR3 DNA reads as TGTGCCAGCAGTGCCCCGGGACAGGAAACCGCCTATGGCTACACCTTC. Protein product: CASSAPGQETAYGYTF. Together with reference TRBV9 and TRBJ1-2, the CDR3 gives the full variable domain: DSGVTQTPKHLITATGQRVTLRCSPRSGDLSVYWYQQSLDQGLQFLIQYYNGEERAKGNILERFSAQQFPDLHSELNLSSLELGDSALYFCASSAPGQETAYGYTFGSGTRLTVV.